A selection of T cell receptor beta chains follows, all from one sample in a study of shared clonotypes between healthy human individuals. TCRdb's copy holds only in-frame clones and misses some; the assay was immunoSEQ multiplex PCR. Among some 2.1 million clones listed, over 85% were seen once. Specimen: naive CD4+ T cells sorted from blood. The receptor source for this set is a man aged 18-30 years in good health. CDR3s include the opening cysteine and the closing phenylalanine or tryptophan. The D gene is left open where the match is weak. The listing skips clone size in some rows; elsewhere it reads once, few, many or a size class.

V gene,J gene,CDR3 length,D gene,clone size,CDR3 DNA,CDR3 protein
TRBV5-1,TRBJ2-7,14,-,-,TGCGCCAGCAGCTTGGACAGGCCCTTCTACGAGCAGTACTTC,CASSLDRPFYEQYF
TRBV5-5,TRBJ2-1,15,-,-,TGTGCCAGCAGCTCCGCGGAGGGCCCATACAATGAGCAGTTCTTC,CASSSAEGPYNEQFF
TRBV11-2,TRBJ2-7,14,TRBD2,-,TGTGCCAGCAGCCCTACTAGCGGGGGCTACGAGCAGTACTTC,CASSPTSGGYEQYF
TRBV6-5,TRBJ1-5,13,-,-,TGTGCCAGCAGTCGTGGTCCGGGTCAGCCCCAGCATTTT,CASSRGPGQPQHF
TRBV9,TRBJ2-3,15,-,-,TGTGCCAGCAGCGTGTTTGGCCAAACATCAGATACGCAGTATTTT,CASSVFGQTSDTQYF
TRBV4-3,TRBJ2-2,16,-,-,TGCGCCAGCAGCCCTCGAGGAGGGCCGGGCACCGGGGAGCTGTTTTTT,CASSPRGGPGTGELFF
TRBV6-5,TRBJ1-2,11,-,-,TGTGCCAGCAGTTCGCAGAGCGGCTACACCTTC,CASSSQSGYTF
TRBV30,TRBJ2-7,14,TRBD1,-,TGTGCCTGGACTAAGGACAGGGTGATTCACGAGCAGTACTTC,CAWTKDRVIHEQYF
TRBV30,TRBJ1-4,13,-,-,TGTGCCTGGAGTTCAGGCTCTAATGAAAAACTGTTTTTT,CAWSSGSNEKLFF
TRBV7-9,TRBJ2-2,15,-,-,TGTGCCAGCAGCCCAGGGGCCGGGGGAACCGGGGAGCTGTTTTTT,CASSPGAGGTGELFF
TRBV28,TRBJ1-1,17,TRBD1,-,TGTGCCAGCAGTTTAACTCAGCCTGGACAGGGGGAGTTGAGAGCTTTCTTT,CASSLTQPGQGELRAFF
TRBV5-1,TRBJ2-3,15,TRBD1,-,TGCGCCAGCAACCAGGGGGCGGGCCCCTCAGATACGCAGTATTTT,CASNQGAGPSDTQYF
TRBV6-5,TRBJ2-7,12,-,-,TGTGCCAGCAGCCGCGATTCCTACGAGCAGTACTTC,CASSRDSYEQYF
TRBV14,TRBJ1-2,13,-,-,TGTGCCAGCAGCCAAACCGGGAACTATGGCTACACCTTC,CASSQTGNYGYTF
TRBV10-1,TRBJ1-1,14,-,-,TGCGCCAGGTACAACAGGGCGACGAACACTGAAGCTTTCTTT,CARYNRATNTEAFF
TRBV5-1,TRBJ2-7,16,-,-,TGCGCCAGCAGCTTGGTGGAGAGCGGGTCGTCCTACGAGCAGTACTTC,CASSLVESGSSYEQYF
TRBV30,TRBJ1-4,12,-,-,TGTGCCTGGAGTCGAATAGGCGAAAAACTGTTTTTT,CAWSRIGEKLFF
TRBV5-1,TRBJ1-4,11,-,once,TGCGCCAGCAGAGGGAGAGAAAAACTGTTTTTT,CASRGREKLFF
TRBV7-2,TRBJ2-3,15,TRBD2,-,TGTGCCAGCAGCGCGACTAGCGGGCCCACAGATACGCAGTATTTT,CASSATSGPTDTQYF
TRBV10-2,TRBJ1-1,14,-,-,TGCGCCAGCAGTGAGTGGCAGGTCAACACTGAAGCTTTCTTT,CASSEWQVNTEAFF